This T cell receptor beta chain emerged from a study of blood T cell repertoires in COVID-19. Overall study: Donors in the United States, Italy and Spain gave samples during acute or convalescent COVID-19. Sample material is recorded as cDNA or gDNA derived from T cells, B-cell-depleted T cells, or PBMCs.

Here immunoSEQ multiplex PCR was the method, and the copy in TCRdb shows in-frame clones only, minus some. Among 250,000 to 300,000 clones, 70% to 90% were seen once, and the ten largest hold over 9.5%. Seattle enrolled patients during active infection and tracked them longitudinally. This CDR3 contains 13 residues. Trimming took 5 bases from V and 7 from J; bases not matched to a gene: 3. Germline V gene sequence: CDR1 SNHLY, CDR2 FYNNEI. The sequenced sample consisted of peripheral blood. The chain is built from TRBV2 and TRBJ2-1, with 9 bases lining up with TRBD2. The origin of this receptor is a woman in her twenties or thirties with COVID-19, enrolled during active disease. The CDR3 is CASSRRGGNEQFF. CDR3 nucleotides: TGTGCCAGCAGTCGGCGGGGGGGGAATGAGCAGTTCTTC. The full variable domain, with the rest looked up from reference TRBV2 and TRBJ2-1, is EPEVTQTPSHQVTQMGQEVILRCVPISNHLYFYWYRQILGQKVEFLVSFYNNEISEKSEIFDDQFSVERPDGSNFTLKIRSTKLEDSAMYFCASSRRGGNEQFFGPGTRLTVL.